The 23 T cell receptor beta chains below were found in one sample sequenced in a study of OX40 agonist ivuxolimab in advanced cancers. Clones were read by immunoSEQ multiplex PCR, and TCRdb kept only the in-frame ones, dropping some. Of roughly 64,000 clones listed, around 80% are singletons. Sequenced here: CD4+ or CD8+ T cells sorted from blood, sampled in a trial of the OX40 agonist ivuxolimab. Receptors were obtained from an adult with an advanced solid tumor such as melanoma, head and neck, liver or kidney cancer.

The gene calls are TRBV11-2 and TRBJ1-6; D unresolved. The V end was cut by 5 bases, the J end by 12 bases, with 11 bases between. Germline CDR1 and CDR2: SGHAT and FQNNGV. CDR3 size: 12 residues. The DNA of the CDR3 is TGTGCCAGCAGCCTGACACTGAGACCCCTCCACTTT. Amino acids: CASSLTLRPLHF.

V is TRBV29-1 and J is TRBJ1-4; D not certain. Germline V gene sequence: CDR1 SQVTM, CDR2 ANQGSEA. The CDR3 has 15 residues. Trimming took off 5 bases at V and 1 base at J, with 14 bases between the two ends. The CDR3 spells CSVLTGTVTNEKLFF. The CDR3 nucleotides read TGCAGCGTTTTGACCGGCACCGTAACTAATGAAAAACTGTTTTTT.

Note on this clone: One end of the junction is discordant with germline, which a read error may explain. V and J are TRBV6-7 and TRBJ2-3; 7 positions match TRBD1. TRBV6-7 is classed as an ORF, of uncertain function. CDR3 length: 12 amino acids. CDR3 region: CASSYSSAQGFF. The CDR3 DNA reads TGTGCCAGCAGTTACTCGTCGGCACAGGGGTTTTTT.

The CDR3 region has the DNA TGTGCCAGCAGCTTGGATTCAGGGGTAACTAATTCACCCCTCCACTTT. This encodes CASSLDSGVTNSPLHF. The chain couples TRBV5-5 to TRBJ1-6; weak D call: TRBD1 (6 bases). V lost 0 bases and J lost 6, with 13 bases in between. Germline V CDR1 and CDR2: SGHKS, YYEKEE (reference sequence). This CDR3 region has 16 residues.

The CDR3 DNA is TGTGCCAGCAGCACCGGACTAGCAGACTACGAGCAGTACTTC. Amino acids: CASSTGLADYEQYF. The J gene is TRBJ2-7, the V gene TRBV11-2; TRBD2 aligns across 8 bases. Germline lookup yields CDR1 SGHAT and CDR2 FQNNGV. V trimming: 5 bases; J trimming: 3 bases; junction bases outside the gene matches: 6. CDR3 size: 14 residues.

A single count supports this clone. The rearrangement links TRBV2 to TRBJ2-4; 8 bases align to TRBD1. V lost 4 bases to trimming and J lost 4 bases; unmatched junction nucleotides: 18. CDR3 size: 19 residues. Germline CDR1 is SNHLY and CDR2 is FYNNEI. The CDR3 DNA is TGTGCCAGCAGTGTCCGGGCCGTTCCACAGGGGGTCGGAAAAAACATTCAGTACTTC. This gives the protein CASSVRAVPQGVGKNIQYF.

The genes are TRBV7-9 and TRBJ1-2, with 9 nucleotides matching TRBD1. This CDR3 contains 14 residues. Germline CDR1 reads SEHNR; CDR2 reads FQNEAQ (reference sequence). V lost 5 bases, J lost 5 bases, and 6 bases stayed unmatched. This CDR3 is CASSQTGGGYGYTF. The CDR3 DNA sequence: TGTGCCAGCAGCCAAACAGGGGGCGGGTATGGCTACACCTTC.

The table lists this clone with a few counts. The genes are TRBV28 and TRBJ1-5; D remains ambiguous. Germline CDR1 MDHEN, CDR2 SYDVKM. The CDR3 extends over 12 amino acids. With 3 bases removed from V and 2 bases from J, the gap between germline ends came to 2 bases. The CDR3 region is CASSFRNQPQHF. The CDR3 DNA reads as TGTGCCAGCAGTTTCCGCAATCAGCCCCAGCATTTT.

This sequence joins TRBV6-5 and TRBJ2-5; 13 nucleotides agree with TRBD2. Germline lookup yields CDR1 MNHEY and CDR2 SVGAGI. The J segment lost 1 base and the V segment lost 8 bases, leaving 4 bases of the junction unmatched. The CDR3 is made up of 15 amino acids. CDR3 bases: TGTGCCAGCGGTACTAGCGGGAGGGCCCAAGAGACCCAGTACTTC. It yields the protein CASGTSGRAQETQYF.

The gene calls are TRBV30 and TRBJ1-3, with a tentative D call TRBD1 (6 bases). Trimming removed 3 bases at V and 0 bases at J, with 24 bases between. In germline, CDR1 is GTSNPN, CDR2 SVGIG (reference sequence). The CDR3 runs 19 residues. CDR3 coding DNA: TGTGCCTGGAGCCCGATCCTACCCGGACAGACGAGCTCTGGAAACACCATATATTTT. Translation: CAWSPILPGQTSSGNTIYF.

The genes are TRBV7-2 and TRBJ1-6; D is perhaps TRBD1 (5 bases). The germline V and J ends were trimmed by 1 base and 13 bases, with 11 bases remaining between them. Germline values: CDR1 SGHTA, CDR2 FQGNSA. The CDR3 totals 13 residues. The CDR3 spells CASSLDRNFPLHF. In DNA form, the CDR3 reads TGTGCCAGCAGCTTAGACAGGAATTTTCCCCTCCACTTT.

For the CDR3, the DNA is TGCAGTGCTAGACCCTTCAATGAGCAGTTCTTC. This gives the protein CSARPFNEQFF. This chain uses TRBV20-1 with TRBJ2-1, with no clear D. V lost 2 bases, J lost 6 bases, and 5 bases lay in between. This CDR3 is built from 11 residues. Germline assignment: CDR1 DFQATT and CDR2 SNEGSKA (reference sequence).

The V and J genes are TRBV11-2 and TRBJ1-4; D might be TRBD1 (6 bases). The V and J ends lost 3 bases and 8 bases respectively, with 10 bases between them. This CDR3 spans 13 amino acids. Germline V gives CDR1 SGHAT, CDR2 FQNNGV. The CDR3 nucleotides read TGTGCCAGCAGCTTGGGACAAGGCGAAAAACTGTTTTTT. This translates into CASSLGQGEKLFF.

The chain couples TRBV19 to TRBJ2-3; no reliable D call. From germline, CDR1 is LNHDA and CDR2 SQIVND (reference sequence). V gave up 7 bases and J gave up 6 bases, with 14 bases separating them. The CDR3 runs to 13 residues. CDR3 in DNA: TGTGCCAGTAAGGGTCGCCCCATGGATACGCAGTATTTT. It encodes CASKGRPMDTQYF.

This chain links TRBV19 with TRBJ2-3, with D unresolved. The CDR3 length is 15 residues. Trimming left V 5 bases short and J 2 bases short, with 14 bases between. Germline V gives CDR1 LNHDA, CDR2 SQIVND (reference sequence). The CDR3 protein is CASSPTRVYTDTQYF. The CDR3 DNA sequence: TGTGCCAGTAGTCCAACCCGGGTCTACACAGATACGCAGTATTTT.

This clone was observed a single time. The CDR3 DNA reads TGTGCCAGCTCACCAGGACAGAGCTCCTACAATGAGCAGTTCTTC. Translated, it gives CASSPGQSSYNEQFF. The V and J genes are TRBV18 and TRBJ2-1; D is possibly TRBD1 (6 bases). The germline V gene encodes CDR1 KGHSH and CDR2 LQKENI. The CDR3 extends over 15 amino acids. Between the trimmed V and J ends, which lost 2 bases and 0 bases, there was a span of 8 bases.

CDR3 region: CASSRGRQETQYF. The DNA for the CDR3 is TGTGCCAGCAGCCGAGGCCGGCAAGAGACCCAGTACTTC. The rearrangement links TRBV7-3 to TRBJ2-5; unclear D gene. The germline V and J ends were trimmed by 5 bases and 2 bases, with 9 bases remaining between them. Per the germline V gene, CDR1 is SGHTA and CDR2 is FQGTGA. The CDR3 runs 13 residues.

This clone is medium-sized in the sample. Other DNA sequences in the sample encode the same CDR3. CDR3 sequence (DNA): TGTGCCACTGAGGGGGAATCCTACGAGCAGTACTTC. Translated, it gives CATEGESYEQYF. The V call is TRBV19, the J call TRBJ2-7; weak D call: TRBD1 (6 bases). Looked up from germline, CDR1 is LNHDA and CDR2 is SQIVND (reference sequence). The CDR3 loop spans 12 amino acids. V dropped 10 bases and J dropped 1 base, with 11 bases sitting between them.

This chain uses TRBV5-4 with TRBJ2-1; 14 nucleotides agree with TRBD2. V gave up 0 bases and J gave up 1 base; unmatched junction bases: 3. The CDR3 totals 18 residues. Germline assignment: CDR1 SGHNT and CDR2 YYREEE (reference sequence). CDR3 sequence reads: CASSLGGLAGGSYNEQFF. In DNA form, the CDR3 reads TGTGCCAGCAGCTTGGGAGGACTAGCGGGGGGATCCTACAATGAGCAGTTCTTC. Drawing the rest from reference TRBV5-4 and TRBJ2-1, the complete variable domain is ETGVTQSPTHLIKTRGQQVTLRCSSQSGHNTVSWYQQALGQGPQFIFQYYREEENGRGNFPPRFSGLQFPNYSSELNVNALELDDSALYLCASSLGGLAGGSYNEQFFGPGTRLTVL.

The rearrangement uses TRBV6-1 and TRBJ2-7; D is unresolved. Trimming pared 6 bases from V and 3 bases from J, leaving 12 bases between. The germline V gene encodes CDR1 MNHNS and CDR2 SASEGT. The CDR3 length is 13 residues. The CDR3 bases are TGTGCCAGCAGACCAGAGACACACTACGAGCAGTACTTC. This encodes CASRPETHYEQYF.

The chain is built from TRBV29-1 and TRBJ2-7; D gene uncertain. Deletions cut 4 bases from V and 6 bases from J, with 16 bases between. The CDR3 extends over 13 amino acids. Germline V gene lookup returns CDR1 SQVTM and CDR2 ANQGSEA. The DNA for the CDR3 is TGCAGCGTTGTAGTATTTGGACGCTTCGAGCAGTACTTC. Protein: CSVVVFGRFEQYF.

The chain has TRBV2 and TRBJ2-7; 8 positions match TRBD1. V lost 3 bases, J lost 3 bases, and 4 bases stayed unmatched. From germline, CDR1 is SNHLY and CDR2 FYNNEI. This CDR3 is built from 14 residues. This chain's CDR3 is CASSDSRGLYEQYF. CDR3 nucleotide sequence: TGTGCCAGCAGTGATAGCAGGGGGCTCTACGAGCAGTACTTC.

This chain joins TRBV14 and TRBJ2-7; D not certain. Trimming cost V 4 bases and J 9 bases, with 13 bases left between them. The V gene's germline CDR1 is SGHDN and CDR2 FVKESK. The CDR3 is 12 residues long. The CDR3 nucleotides read TGTGCCAGCAGCCGTGGGTGGAACCTGCAGTACTTC. As protein: CASSRGWNLQYF.